The T cell receptor (beta chain) described here comes from a study of identical twins. The germline V gene encodes CDR1 SQVTM and CDR2 ANQGSEA. J gave up 4 bases and V 4 bases, and 8 bases lay outside the gene matches. This CDR3 spans 14 amino acids. The table lists this clonotype with many counts. From the 5' RACE reads, TCRdb called clonotypes with MiXCR, one entry per CDR3 protein. The sample lists some 690,000 distinct CDR3 sequences, 20% to 25% occurring once. These records were also assigned to another study, of T cells expressing NK-cell markers.

This receptor was identified in a woman aged 18-29 years in good health. Sequencing was carried out using PBMCs. V and J are TRBV29-1 and TRBJ1-2, with 8 bases that match TRBD1. The CDR3 region is CSVARTGHSYGYTF. The CDR3, as DNA: TGCAGCGTTGCACGGACAGGGCATTCCTATGGCTACACCTTC.